Sequencing of this T cell receptor beta chain was carried out in a study of cytomegalovirus exposure and HLA in healthy donors. Study results and caveats: Across all donors, roughly uniform sequencing depth was an assumption of the presence/absence analyses. The study put 150 or so TCR beta chains on its list as cytomegalovirus-associated. The availability of immune exposure information extended only to CMV serostatus.

The PCR had 60 Vbeta and 13 Jbeta primers. TCRdb's table, derived via immunoSEQ multiplex PCR, lists solely in-frame clones and lacks some. The data show 150,000 to 200,000 clones, more than 75% seen once. This CDR3 has 15 residues. The V gene's germline CDR1 is SGHTA and CDR2 FQGNSA. After removal of 1 base from V and 2 bases from J, the junction contained 1 base not matched to a gene. To note about this clone: Its antigen is as yet unknown.

This cohort consisted of healthy bone marrow donors. This chain links TRBV7-2 with TRBJ2-1; TRBD1 matches at 8 bases. Sequencing was done on a sample of PBMCs. This clonotype was obtained from a man between 18 and 29 years old in good health and CMV-seropositive. In nucleotides, the CDR3 is TGTGCCAGCAGCTTAGACAGGGGGACCTACAATGAGCAGTTCTTC. It yields the protein CASSLDRGTYNEQFF.